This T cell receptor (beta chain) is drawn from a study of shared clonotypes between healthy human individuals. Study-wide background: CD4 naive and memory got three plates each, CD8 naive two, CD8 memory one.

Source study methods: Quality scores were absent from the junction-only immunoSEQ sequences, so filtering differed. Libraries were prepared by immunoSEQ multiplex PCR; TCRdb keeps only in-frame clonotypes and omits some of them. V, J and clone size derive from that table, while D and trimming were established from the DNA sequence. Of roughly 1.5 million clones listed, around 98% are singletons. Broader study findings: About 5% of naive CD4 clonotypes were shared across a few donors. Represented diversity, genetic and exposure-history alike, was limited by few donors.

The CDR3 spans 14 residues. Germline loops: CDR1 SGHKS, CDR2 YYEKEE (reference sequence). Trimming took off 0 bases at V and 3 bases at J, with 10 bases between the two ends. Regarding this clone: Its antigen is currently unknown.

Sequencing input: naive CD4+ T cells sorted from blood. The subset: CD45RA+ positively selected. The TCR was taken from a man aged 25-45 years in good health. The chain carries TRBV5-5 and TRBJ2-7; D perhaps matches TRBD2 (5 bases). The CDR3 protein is CASSLVRDLYEQYF. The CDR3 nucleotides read TGTGCCAGCAGCTTGGTCCGGGATCTCTACGAGCAGTACTTC.